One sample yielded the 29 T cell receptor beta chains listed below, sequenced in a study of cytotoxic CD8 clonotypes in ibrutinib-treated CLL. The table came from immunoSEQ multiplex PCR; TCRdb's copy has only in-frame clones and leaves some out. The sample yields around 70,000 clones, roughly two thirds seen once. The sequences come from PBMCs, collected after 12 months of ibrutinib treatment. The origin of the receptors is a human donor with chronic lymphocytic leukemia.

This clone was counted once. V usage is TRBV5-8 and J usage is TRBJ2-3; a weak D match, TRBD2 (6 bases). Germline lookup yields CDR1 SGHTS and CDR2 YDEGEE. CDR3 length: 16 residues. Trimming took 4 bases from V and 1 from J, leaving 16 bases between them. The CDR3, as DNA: TGTGCCAGCAGCCGGTCGGGACTGCCGGGCACAGATACGCAGTATTTT. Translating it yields CASSRSGLPGTDTQYF.

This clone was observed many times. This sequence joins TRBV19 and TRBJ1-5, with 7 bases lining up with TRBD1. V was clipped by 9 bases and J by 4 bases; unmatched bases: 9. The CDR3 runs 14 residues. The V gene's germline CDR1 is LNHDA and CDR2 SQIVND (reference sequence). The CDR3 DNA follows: TGTGCCAGCCGGGACAGAAGTTCGAATCAGCCCCAGCATTTT. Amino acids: CASRDRSSNQPQHF.

The CDR3 bases are TGCAGCGTCCAGACGGACAGGGGGCTTCTTGCTCCCCTCCACTTT. Translating gives CSVQTDRGLLAPLHF. The chain recombines TRBV29-1 with TRBJ1-6; 11 nucleotides line up with TRBD1. Looked up from germline, CDR1 is SQVTM and CDR2 is ANQGSEA. V dropped 6 bases and J dropped 13; count of bases not matched to a gene: 14. The CDR3 totals 15 residues. The full variable domain, with the rest looked up from reference TRBV29-1 and TRBJ1-6, is SAVISQKPSRDICQRGTSLTIQCQVDSQVTMMFWYRQQPGQSLTLIATANQGSEATYESGFVIDKFPISRPNLTFSTLTVSNMSPEDSSIYLCSVQTDRGLLAPLHFGNGTRLTVT.

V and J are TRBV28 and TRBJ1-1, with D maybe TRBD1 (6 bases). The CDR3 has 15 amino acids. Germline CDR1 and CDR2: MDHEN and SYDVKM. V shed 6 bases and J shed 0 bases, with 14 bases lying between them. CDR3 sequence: CASRLTGTMNTEAFF. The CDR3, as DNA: TGTGCCAGCAGACTTACCGGGACAATGAACACTGAAGCTTTCTTT.

The CDR3: CASSLADATNEKLFF. Written as DNA, the CDR3 is TGCGCCAGCAGCTTGGCCGATGCAACTAATGAAAAACTGTTTTTT. The chain couples TRBV5-1 to TRBJ1-4; D unclear. The germline gives CDR1 SGHRS, CDR2 YFSETQ. CDR3 length: 15 residues. Deletions cut 0 bases from V and 0 bases from J, with 6 bases between.

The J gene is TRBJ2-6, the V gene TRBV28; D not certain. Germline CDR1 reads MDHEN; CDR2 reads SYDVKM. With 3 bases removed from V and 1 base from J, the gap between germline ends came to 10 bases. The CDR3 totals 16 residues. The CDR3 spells CASSLNLGSGANVLTF. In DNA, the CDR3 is TGTGCCAGCAGTTTGAATCTGGGGTCTGGGGCCAACGTCCTGACTTTC.

As DNA, the CDR3 is TGCGCCAGCAGCAATGACCACTCTGGGGCCAACGTCCTGACTTTC. This encodes CASSNDHSGANVLTF. This chain uses TRBV5-1 with TRBJ2-6; the D is unclear. Germline V gene data show CDR1 as SGHRS and CDR2 as YFSETQ. The CDR3 runs to 15 residues. V dropped 4 bases and J dropped 0 bases, with 8 bases sitting between them.

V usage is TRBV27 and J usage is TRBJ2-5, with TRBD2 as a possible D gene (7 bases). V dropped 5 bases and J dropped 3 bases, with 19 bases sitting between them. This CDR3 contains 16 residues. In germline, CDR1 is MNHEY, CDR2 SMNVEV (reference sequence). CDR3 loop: CASSRVSAGAKETQYF. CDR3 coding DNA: TGTGCCAGCAGTAGGGTCTCTGCGGGGGCCAAAGAGACCCAGTACTTC.

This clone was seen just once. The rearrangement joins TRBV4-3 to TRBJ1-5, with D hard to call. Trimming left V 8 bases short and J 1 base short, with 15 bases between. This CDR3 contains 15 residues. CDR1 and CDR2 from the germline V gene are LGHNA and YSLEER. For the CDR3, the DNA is TGCGCCAGCTCTTACGTGGTGGGGAGCAATCAGCCCCAGCATTTT. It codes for CASSYVVGSNQPQHF.

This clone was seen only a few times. CDR3: CASTRTGTLNEQYF. The CDR3 DNA follows: TGTGCCAGCACCAGAACCGGGACATTGAACGAGCAGTACTTC. The chain couples TRBV6-1 to TRBJ2-7; perhaps TRBD1 as D (6 bases). V was trimmed by 7 bases and J by 5 bases, leaving 18 bases between them. Germline-derived CDR1 and CDR2 are MNHNS and SASEGT. This CDR3 is built from 14 residues.

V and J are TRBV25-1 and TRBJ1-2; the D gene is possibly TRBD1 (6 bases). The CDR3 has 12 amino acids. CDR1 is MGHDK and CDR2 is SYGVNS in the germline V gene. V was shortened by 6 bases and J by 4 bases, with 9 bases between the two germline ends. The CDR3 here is CASRDSLYGYTF. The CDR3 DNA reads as TGTGCCAGCAGGGACAGCCTCTATGGCTACACCTTC.

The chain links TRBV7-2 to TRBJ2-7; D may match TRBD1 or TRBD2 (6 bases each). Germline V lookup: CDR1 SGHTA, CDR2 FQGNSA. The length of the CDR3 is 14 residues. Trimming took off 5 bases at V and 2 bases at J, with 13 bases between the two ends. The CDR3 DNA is TGTGCCAGCAGCCCCTCTGGGGGGCCCTACGAGCAGTACTTC. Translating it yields CASSPSGGPYEQYF.

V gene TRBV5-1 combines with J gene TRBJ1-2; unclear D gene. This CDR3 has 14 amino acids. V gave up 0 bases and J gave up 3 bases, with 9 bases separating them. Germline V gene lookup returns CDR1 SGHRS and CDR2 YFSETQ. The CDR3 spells CASSLARTDYGYTF. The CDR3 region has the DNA TGCGCCAGCAGCTTGGCCCGGACGGACTATGGCTACACCTTC.

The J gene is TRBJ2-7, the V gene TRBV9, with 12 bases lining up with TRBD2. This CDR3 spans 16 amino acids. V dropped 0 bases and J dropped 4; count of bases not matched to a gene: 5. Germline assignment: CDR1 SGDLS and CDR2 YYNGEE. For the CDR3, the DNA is TGTGCCAGCAGCGTAGGTGACCTAGCGGGGGGGTACGAGCAGTACTTC. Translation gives CASSVGDLAGGYEQYF.

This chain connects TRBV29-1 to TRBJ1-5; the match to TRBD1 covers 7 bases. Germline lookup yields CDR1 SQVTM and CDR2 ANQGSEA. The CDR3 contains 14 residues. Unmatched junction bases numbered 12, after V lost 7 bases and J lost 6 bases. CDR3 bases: TGCAGCGGGACGACAGGGACTACGGGTCAGCCCCAGCATTTT. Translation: CSGTTGTTGQPQHF.

CDR3 amino acids: CASSLTPGIVHEQYF. CDR3 DNA sequence: TGTGCCAGCAGCTTAACCCCGGGAATCGTCCACGAGCAGTACTTC. The chain joins TRBV7-2 to TRBJ2-7; tentative D call: TRBD2 (5 bases). The CDR3 is 15 amino acids. CDR1 is SGHTA, CDR2 FQGNSA, per germline. Trimming removed 2 bases at V and 5 bases at J, with 16 bases between.

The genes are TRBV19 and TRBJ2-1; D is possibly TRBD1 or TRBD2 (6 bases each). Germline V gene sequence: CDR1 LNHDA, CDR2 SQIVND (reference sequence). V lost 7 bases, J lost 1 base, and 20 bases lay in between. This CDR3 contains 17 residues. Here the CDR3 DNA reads TGTGCCAGTAAATCCGGGTTAGGGGGGCTTTCCTACAATGAGCAGTTCTTC. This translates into CASKSGLGGLSYNEQFF.

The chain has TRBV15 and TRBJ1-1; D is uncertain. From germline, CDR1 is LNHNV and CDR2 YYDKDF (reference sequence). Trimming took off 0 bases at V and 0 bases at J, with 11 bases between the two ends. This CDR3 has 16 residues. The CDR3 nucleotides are TGTGCCACCAGCAGAGATTTAGCGGGAGTGAACACTGAAGCTTTCTTT. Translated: CATSRDLAGVNTEAFF.

The DNA of the CDR3 is TGTGCCAGTAGGCCGGGAGGAGATACGCAGTATTTT. Its translation is CASRPGGDTQYF. This chain links TRBV19 with TRBJ2-3, with TRBD2 matching over 7 bases. The length of the CDR3 is 12 residues. Germline values: CDR1 LNHDA, CDR2 SQIVND (reference sequence). J was trimmed by 5 bases and V by 6 bases; bases with no gene match: 2.

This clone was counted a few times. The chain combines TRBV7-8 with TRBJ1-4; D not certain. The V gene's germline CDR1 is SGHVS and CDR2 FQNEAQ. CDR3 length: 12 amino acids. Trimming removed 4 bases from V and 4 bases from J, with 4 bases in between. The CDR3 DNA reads TGTGCCAGCAGCTACGTTAATGAAAAACTGTTTTTT. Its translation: CASSYVNEKLFF. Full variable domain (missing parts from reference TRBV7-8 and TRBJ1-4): GAGVSQSPRYKVAKRGQDVALRCDPISGHVSLFWYQQALGQGPEFLTYFQNEAQLDKSGLPSDRFFAERPEGSVSTLKIQRTQQEDSAVYLCASSYVNEKLFFGSGTQLSVL.

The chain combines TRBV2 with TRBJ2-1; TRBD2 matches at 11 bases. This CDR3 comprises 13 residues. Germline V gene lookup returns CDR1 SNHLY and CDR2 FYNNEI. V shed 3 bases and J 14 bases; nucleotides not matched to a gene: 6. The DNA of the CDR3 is TGTGCCAGCAGTGACCTCCTAGCGGGGGGTGAGTTCTTC. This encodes CASSDLLAGGEFF.

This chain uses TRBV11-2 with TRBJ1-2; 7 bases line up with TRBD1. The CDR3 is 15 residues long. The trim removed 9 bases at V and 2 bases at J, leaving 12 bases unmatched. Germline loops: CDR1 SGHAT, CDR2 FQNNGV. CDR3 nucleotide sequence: TGTGCCAGTAACCCTCCCGGGACAGTAAACTATGGCTACACCTTC. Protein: CASNPPGTVNYGYTF.

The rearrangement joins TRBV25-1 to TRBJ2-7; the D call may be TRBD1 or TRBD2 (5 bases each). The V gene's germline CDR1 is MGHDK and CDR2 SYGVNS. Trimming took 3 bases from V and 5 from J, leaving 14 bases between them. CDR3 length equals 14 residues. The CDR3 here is CASSDPGAGDEQYF. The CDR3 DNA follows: TGTGCCAGCAGTGATCCCGGGGCCGGGGACGAGCAGTACTTC.

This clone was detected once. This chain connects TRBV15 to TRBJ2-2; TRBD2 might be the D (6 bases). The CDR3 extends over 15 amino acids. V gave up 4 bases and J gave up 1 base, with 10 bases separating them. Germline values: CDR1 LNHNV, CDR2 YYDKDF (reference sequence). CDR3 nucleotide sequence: TGTGCCACCAGCATCCTGGGGGGGAACACCGGGGAGCTGTTTTTT. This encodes CATSILGGNTGELFF. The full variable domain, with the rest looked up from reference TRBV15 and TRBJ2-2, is DAMVIQNPRYQVTQFGKPVTLSCSQTLNHNVMYWYQQKSSQAPKLLFHYYDKDFNNEADTPDNFQSRRPNTSFCFLDIRSPGLGDTAMYLCATSILGGNTGELFFGEGSRLTVL.

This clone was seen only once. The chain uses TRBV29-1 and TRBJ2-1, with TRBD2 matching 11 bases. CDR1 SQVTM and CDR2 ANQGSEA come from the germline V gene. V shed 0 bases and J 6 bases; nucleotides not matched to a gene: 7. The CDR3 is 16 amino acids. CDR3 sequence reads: CSVEDPNSGGANEQFF. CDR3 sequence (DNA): TGCAGCGTTGAAGACCCCAATAGCGGGGGGGCCAATGAGCAGTTCTTC.

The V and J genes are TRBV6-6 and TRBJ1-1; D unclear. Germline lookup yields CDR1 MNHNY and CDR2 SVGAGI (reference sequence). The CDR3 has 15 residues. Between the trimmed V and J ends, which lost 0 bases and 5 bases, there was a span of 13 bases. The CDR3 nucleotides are TGTGCCAGCAGTTACTCCGGCCCTGTAGAGACTGAAGCTTTCTTT. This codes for CASSYSGPVETEAFF.

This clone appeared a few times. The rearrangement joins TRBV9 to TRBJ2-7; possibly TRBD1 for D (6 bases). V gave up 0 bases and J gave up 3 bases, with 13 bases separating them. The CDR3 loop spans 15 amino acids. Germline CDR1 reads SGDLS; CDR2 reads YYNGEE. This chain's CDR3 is CASSVEGTSSYEQYF. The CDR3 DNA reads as TGTGCCAGCAGCGTAGAGGGGACATCCAGCTACGAGCAGTACTTC.

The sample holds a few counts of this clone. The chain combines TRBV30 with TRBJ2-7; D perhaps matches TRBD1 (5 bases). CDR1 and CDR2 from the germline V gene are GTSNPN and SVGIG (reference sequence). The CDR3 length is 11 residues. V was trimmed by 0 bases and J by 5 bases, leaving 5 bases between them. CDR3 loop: CAWSVGDEQYF. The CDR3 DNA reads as TGTGCCTGGAGTGTAGGGGACGAGCAGTACTTC.

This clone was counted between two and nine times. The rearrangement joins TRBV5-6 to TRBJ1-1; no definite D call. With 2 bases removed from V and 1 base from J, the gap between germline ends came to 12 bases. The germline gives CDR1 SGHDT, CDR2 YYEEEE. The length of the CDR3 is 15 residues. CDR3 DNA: TGTGCCAGCAGCTTTGATGGGCTACCGAACACTGAAGCTTTCTTT. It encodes CASSFDGLPNTEAFF.